A selection of T cell receptor beta chains follows, all from one sample in a study of PD-1 blockade in classical Hodgkin lymphoma. Assay used: immunoSEQ multiplex PCR; TCRdb lists only in-frame clones, some missing. The sample lists roughly 14,000 clones, roughly 80% occurring once. This specimen consisted of peripheral blood mononuclear cells (PBMCs), obtained before the second cycle of nivolumab. Receptors originate from a human donor with classical Hodgkin lymphoma. The CDR3 runs from the conserved cysteine through the conserved F or W. Fields, in order: D gene, clone size, J gene, V gene, CDR3 protein, CDR3 DNA. The D gene is left open where the match is weak. Clone size appears in some rows only: once, few, many, or a class for an expanded clone.

d_gene: NA
abundance: NA
j_gene: TRBJ2-3
v_gene: TRBV11-2
CDR3aa: CASSYTGRTHTDTQYF
CDR3nt: TGTGCCAGCAGCTACACAGGACGGACGCACACAGATACGCAGTATTTT

d_gene: NA
abundance: NA
j_gene: TRBJ2-3
v_gene: TRBV9
CDR3aa: CASSVTGNTDTQYF
CDR3nt: TGTGCCAGCAGCGTAACTGGTAACACAGATACGCAGTATTTT

d_gene: NA
abundance: few
j_gene: TRBJ1-1
v_gene: TRBV11-2
CDR3aa: CASSLDRLTMNTEAFF
CDR3nt: TGTGCCAGCAGCTTAGACCGGCTGACAATGAACACTGAAGCTTTCTTT

d_gene: NA
abundance: few
j_gene: TRBJ2-7
v_gene: TRBV28
CDR3aa: CASISDTYEQYF
CDR3nt: TGTGCCAGCATCTCGGACACCTACGAGCAGTACTTC

d_gene: NA
abundance: NA
j_gene: TRBJ2-7
v_gene: TRBV2
CDR3aa: CASSEEVPRSYEQYF
CDR3nt: TGTGCCAGCAGTGAGGAAGTTCCAAGGTCCTACGAGCAGTACTTC

d_gene: TRBD1
abundance: NA
j_gene: TRBJ1-2
v_gene: TRBV4-2
CDR3aa: CASSQDGRGGDGYTF
CDR3nt: TGTGCCAGCAGCCAAGATGGCAGGGGGGGAGATGGCTACACCTTC

d_gene: TRBD1
abundance: once
j_gene: TRBJ1-1
v_gene: TRBV2
CDR3aa: CASTLLRGHTEAFF
CDR3nt: TGTGCCAGCACCCTACTTAGGGGGCACACTGAAGCTTTCTTT

d_gene: TRBD2
abundance: NA
j_gene: TRBJ2-1
v_gene: TRBV7-2
CDR3aa: CASSLGVLAGYEQFF
CDR3nt: TGTGCCAGCAGCTTAGGTGTACTAGCGGGGTATGAGCAGTTCTTC

d_gene: NA
abundance: NA
j_gene: TRBJ2-1
v_gene: TRBV28
CDR3aa: CASSVLISYNEQFF
CDR3nt: TGTGCCAGCAGTGTACTAATCTCCTACAATGAGCAGTTCTTC

d_gene: NA
abundance: NA
j_gene: TRBJ2-7
v_gene: TRBV4-1
CDR3aa: CASSQVQGYEQYF
CDR3nt: TGCGCCAGCAGCCAAGTTCAGGGTTACGAGCAGTACTTC

d_gene: NA
abundance: NA
j_gene: TRBJ2-3
v_gene: TRBV5-4
CDR3aa: CASSAAGPDTQYF
CDR3nt: TGTGCCAGCAGCGCGGCTGGGCCAGATACGCAGTATTTT

d_gene: NA
abundance: NA
j_gene: TRBJ2-4
v_gene: TRBV5-6
CDR3aa: CASSLQSGLQYF
CDR3nt: TGTGCCAGCAGCTTGCAAAGCGGCCTACAGTACTTC

d_gene: NA
abundance: medium-sized
j_gene: TRBJ1-1
v_gene: TRBV7-2
CDR3aa: CASSLSLGGTDLNTEAFF
CDR3nt: TGTGCCAGCAGCTTAAGTTTAGGCGGGACCGACTTAAACACTGAAGCTTTCTTT

d_gene: TRBD1
abundance: NA
j_gene: TRBJ1-1
v_gene: TRBV5-4
CDR3aa: CASSVGDRSIGTEAFF
CDR3nt: TGTGCCAGCAGCGTGGGGGACAGGTCCATAGGCACTGAAGCTTTCTTT

d_gene: NA
abundance: NA
j_gene: TRBJ1-6
v_gene: TRBV13
CDR3aa: CASSHGGGTSGSPLHF
CDR3nt: TGTGCCAGCAGCCATGGGGGCGGGACGAGTGGTTCACCCCTCCACTTT

d_gene: TRBD1
abundance: NA
j_gene: TRBJ1-1
v_gene: TRBV5-1
CDR3aa: CASSLGDRTNTEAFF
CDR3nt: TGCGCCAGCAGCTTGGGGGACAGAACTAACACTGAAGCTTTCTTT

d_gene: TRBD1
abundance: NA
j_gene: TRBJ2-5
v_gene: TRBV19
CDR3aa: CASSSYSGTDQETQYF
CDR3nt: TGTGCCAGTAGTTCATACTCCGGGACAGATCAAGAGACCCAGTACTTC

d_gene: NA
abundance: NA
j_gene: TRBJ1-1
v_gene: TRBV10-3
CDR3aa: CAISESLGVTEAFF
CDR3nt: TGTGCCATCAGTGAGTCCCTGGGGGTCACTGAAGCTTTCTTT

d_gene: NA
abundance: NA
j_gene: TRBJ1-5
v_gene: TRBV18
CDR3aa: CASSPPNTNQPQHF
CDR3nt: TGTGCCAGCTCACCACCGAACACCAATCAGCCCCAGCATTTT

d_gene: NA
abundance: NA
j_gene: TRBJ2-7
v_gene: TRBV6-1
CDR3aa: CASSEARGGGGISYEQYF
CDR3nt: TGTGCCAGCAGTGAAGCGCGGGGTGGGGGCGGCATCTCCTACGAGCAGTACTTC